The 21 T cell receptor beta chains given below trace back to one sample, sequenced in a study of shared clonotypes between healthy human individuals. This table comes from immunoSEQ multiplex PCR, and its TCRdb copy is limited to in-frame clones, with some not included. The data contain 2.5 million or so clones, just over 90% of them singletons. The source material was naive CD4+ T cells sorted from blood. Subset in this sample: CD45RA+ positively selected. These receptors all come from a man younger than 35 in good health.

The chain employs TRBV15 and TRBJ2-5; D remains ambiguous. This CDR3 comprises 14 residues. CDR1 LNHNV and CDR2 YYDKDF come from the germline V gene (reference sequence). V was pared by 4 bases and J by 1 base, with 10 bases between. The chain's CDR3 is CATSKRNSQETQYF. DNA of the CDR3: TGTGCCACCAGCAAACGTAACAGCCAAGAGACCCAGTACTTC.

This chain links TRBV7-8 with TRBJ1-2; unclear D gene. The V gene's germline CDR1 is SGHVS and CDR2 FQNEAQ. This CDR3 is built from 15 residues. V shed 2 bases and J shed 4 bases, with 14 bases lying between them. This chain's CDR3 is CASSLYPSGGYGYTF. The CDR3 coding sequence is TGTGCCAGCAGCTTATACCCATCGGGAGGCTATGGCTACACCTTC. Full variable domain (outside the CDR3, taken from reference TRBV7-8 and TRBJ1-2): GAGVSQSPRYKVAKRGQDVALRCDPISGHVSLFWYQQALGQGPEFLTYFQNEAQLDKSGLPSDRFFAERPEGSVSTLKIQRTQQEDSAVYLCASSLYPSGGYGYTFGSGTRLTVV.

This clone was observed a single time. The rearrangement uses TRBV4-3 and TRBJ1-2; 9 bases line up with TRBD1. Germline CDR1 is LGHNA and CDR2 is YSLEER. This CDR3 has 15 amino acids. Germline trimming cut 3 bases from V and 6 bases from J; bases unmatched to any gene: 8. The CDR3, as DNA: TGCGCCAGCAGCCAGGACCTCCGGACAGGGGATGGCTACACCTTC. Its translation: CASSQDLRTGDGYTF.

The chain combines TRBV25-1 with TRBJ2-7; unclear D gene. The CDR3 length is 9 residues. Per germline, CDR1 MGHDK and CDR2 SYGVNS. The germline V and J ends were trimmed by 10 bases and 8 bases, with 9 bases remaining between them. The CDR3 DNA reads as TGTGCCACCACGTCGAAGCAGTACTTC. It yields the protein CATTSKQYF.

This clone was observed a few times. The chain recombines TRBV4-1 with TRBJ1-1; TRBD1 matches at 7 bases. The CDR3 spans 14 residues. The ends lost 4 bases at V and 5 bases at J; junction bases unmatched: 7. From germline, CDR1 is MGHRA and CDR2 YSYEKL. This CDR3 reads CASSLGQAGTEAFF. The DNA of the CDR3 is TGCGCCAGCAGCCTTGGACAGGCGGGGACTGAAGCTTTCTTT.

The chain is built from TRBV5-6 and TRBJ1-2, with D uncertain. In germline, CDR1 is SGHDT, CDR2 YYEEEE. This CDR3 contains 12 residues. V was clipped by 4 bases and J by 8 bases, with 12 bases between them. CDR3 sequence reads: CASSAPAIGYTF. CDR3 bases: TGTGCCAGCAGCGCCCCAGCGATCGGCTACACCTTC.

The V gene is TRBV28, the J gene TRBJ1-4, with D perhaps TRBD1 (6 bases). Trimming removed 6 bases at V and 10 bases at J, with 18 bases between. CDR1 is MDHEN, CDR2 SYDVKM, per germline. CDR3 size: 14 residues. Here the CDR3 DNA reads TGTGCCAGCAGACATGGACAGCAGTTGGGAAAACTGTTTTTT. Translating gives CASRHGQQLGKLFF. The full variable domain, in which reference TRBV28 and TRBJ1-4 provide the parts outside the CDR3, is DVKVTQSSRYLVKRTGEKVFLECVQDMDHENMFWYRQDPGLGLRLIYFSYDVKMKEKGDIPEGYSVSREKKERFSLILESASTNQTSMYLCASRHGQQLGKLFFGSGTQLSVL.

The count of this clone is one. CDR3 bases: TGTGCCAGCGGGGGATTTGGGTCATTACGCACCATATATTTT. Translating gives CASGGFGSLRTIYF. The chain recombines TRBV6-1 with TRBJ1-3; TRBD1 is a possible D gene (5 bases). Trimming took off 8 bases at V and 9 bases at J, with 20 bases between the two ends. Per the germline V gene, CDR1 is MNHNS and CDR2 is SASEGT. This CDR3 contains 14 residues.

The table lists this clone with a count of one. A junction boundary mismatches the germline segment, possibly from a read error. V gene TRBV7-8 combines with J gene TRBJ2-1; 9 bases align to TRBD2. This CDR3 spans 17 amino acids. CDR1 is SGHVS, CDR2 FQNEAQ, per germline. CDR3 sequence reads: CASRLGRLAATYNEQFF. The CDR3 DNA sequence: TGTGCCAGCAGATTAGGTCGACTAGCGGCCACCTACAATGAGCAGTTCTTC.

This chain joins TRBV2 and TRBJ2-1, with D perhaps TRBD1 or TRBD2 (5 bases each). V was pared by 5 bases and J by 0 bases, with 11 bases between. Germline V gene sequence: CDR1 SNHLY, CDR2 FYNNEI. This CDR3 has 15 amino acids. CDR3 loop: CASSTPRGSYNEQFF. CDR3 DNA: TGTGCCAGCAGTACCCCGAGGGGCTCCTACAATGAGCAGTTCTTC.

V and J are TRBV5-4 and TRBJ1-2; D ambiguous. Germline values: CDR1 SGHNT, CDR2 YYREEE (reference sequence). Trimming took 0 bases from V and 2 from J, leaving 8 bases between them. The CDR3 covers 14 residues. The chain's CDR3 is CASSLDKHNYGYTF. CDR3 in DNA: TGTGCCAGCAGCTTGGACAAGCACAACTATGGCTACACCTTC.

The chain joins TRBV10-3 to TRBJ2-1; D may be TRBD1 (6 bases). Between the trimmed V and J ends, which lost 6 bases and 3 bases, there was a span of 12 bases. In germline, CDR1 is ENHRY, CDR2 SYGVKD. There are 14 residues in the CDR3. The CDR3 is CAIRMGQIYNEQFF. In DNA form, the CDR3 reads TGTGCCATCAGGATGGGACAAATCTACAATGAGCAGTTCTTC.

This chain connects TRBV5-1 to TRBJ2-7; 7 bases align to TRBD2. The V segment lost 0 bases and the J segment 6 bases; nucleotides outside the gene matches: 6. Germline V CDR1 and CDR2: SGHRS, YFSETQ. The CDR3 length is 14 residues. The CDR3 protein is CASSLGEGLGEQYF. The CDR3 region has the DNA TGCGCCAGCAGCTTGGGGGAGGGACTCGGCGAGCAGTACTTC.

This clone appeared once. This sample includes further DNA sequences coding for the same CDR3. The chain employs TRBV5-1 and TRBJ2-7, with D possibly matching TRBD2 (5 bases). Germline V gene lookup returns CDR1 SGHRS and CDR2 YFSETQ. The CDR3 contains 12 residues. V was shortened by 2 bases and J by 3 bases, with 6 bases between the two germline ends. CDR3 protein: CASSLLGYEQYF. In DNA, the CDR3 is TGCGCCAGCAGCTTACTAGGCTACGAGCAGTACTTC.

This clone was observed a single time. This sequence joins TRBV7-9 and TRBJ2-5, with 13 bases aligning to TRBD2. With V trimmed by 0 bases and J by 7 bases, 8 bases remained unmatched. The CDR3 extends over 17 amino acids. The germline gives CDR1 SEHNR, CDR2 FQNEAQ (reference sequence). The CDR3 loop reads CASSLASTSGGLGTQYF. The CDR3 coding sequence is TGTGCCAGCAGCTTAGCTTCGACTAGCGGGGGGCTGGGGACCCAGTACTTC.

The chain couples TRBV7-2 to TRBJ2-7; 9 bases map to TRBD1. The junction had 11 bases not matched to a gene; V was cut back by 1 base and J by 7 bases. Germline CDR1 and CDR2: SGHTA and FQGNSA. This CDR3 is built from 16 residues. The CDR3: CASSLVGTGPAGEQYF. The CDR3 DNA is TGTGCCAGCAGCTTAGTAGGGACAGGGCCCGCGGGGGAGCAGTACTTC. Filled out from reference TRBV7-2 and TRBJ2-7, the complete variable domain reads GAGVSQSPSNKVTEKGKDVELRCDPISGHTALYWYRQSLGQGLEFLIYFQGNSAPDKSGLPSDRFSAERTGGSVSTLTIQRTQQEDSAVYLCASSLVGTGPAGEQYFGPGTRLTVT.

The J gene is TRBJ1-2, the V gene TRBV28, with 11 positions matching TRBD1. This CDR3 has 17 residues. Per germline, CDR1 MDHEN and CDR2 SYDVKM. V dropped 7 bases and J dropped 7; count of bases not matched to a gene: 17. For the CDR3, the DNA is TGTGCCAGCATTCGATCGGGGACAGGGGGAATGGCAGCTGGCTACACCTTC. The encoded protein is CASIRSGTGGMAAGYTF.

The chain joins TRBV9 to TRBJ1-4; TRBD1 matches at 7 bases. This CDR3 spans 15 amino acids. Trimming at V came to 5 bases and at J to 8 bases, leaving 12 bases not matched to a gene. Germline values: CDR1 SGDLS, CDR2 YYNGEE. The CDR3 coding sequence is TGTGCCAGCAGTCGCGAGGACAGGATATTGGAAAAACTGTTTTTT. Its protein is CASSREDRILEKLFF.

This clone came up once. The J gene is TRBJ2-5, the V gene TRBV7-6; tentatively, D is TRBD1 (6 bases). The length of the CDR3 is 16 residues. CDR1 and CDR2 (germline): SGHVS, FNYEAQ. The germline V and J ends were trimmed by 4 bases and 4 bases, with 19 bases remaining between them. The CDR3 DNA reads TGTGCCAGCAGCTACTGGGGGCTCCAACGTGGAGAGACCCAGTACTTC. The encoded protein is CASSYWGLQRGETQYF.

This clone was picked up one time. The sample has other DNA sequences that encode this CDR3 too. This chain uses TRBV5-4 with TRBJ2-3; perhaps D is TRBD1 or TRBD2 (5 bases each). The CDR3 has 12 amino acids. The V and J ends lost 4 bases and 4 bases respectively, with 7 bases between them. Germline CDR1 reads SGHNT; CDR2 reads YYREEE (reference sequence). As DNA, the CDR3 is TGTGCCAGCAGCAGAGGGGCAGATACGCAGTATTTT. As protein: CASSRGADTQYF.

This chain joins TRBV7-2 and TRBJ1-2; tentatively, D is TRBD1 (6 bases). The CDR3 is made up of 18 amino acids. Germline values: CDR1 SGHTA, CDR2 FQGNSA. The V and J ends lost 6 bases and 0 bases respectively, with 23 bases between them. The CDR3 loop reads CASSSHYLQGMANYGYTF. In nucleotides, the CDR3 is TGTGCCAGCAGTTCACACTATTTACAGGGAATGGCTAACTATGGCTACACCTTC.